This TCR beta chain comes out of a study of type 1 and type 2 diabetes patients. About the research overall: From PBMCs, CD4+ and CD8+ T cells were isolated by magnetic microbeads.

The PCR template was genomic DNA. A primer set of 30 forward and 13 reverse primers amplified the CDR3. From the multiplex PCR reads, TCRdb called clonotypes with MiXCR, one entry per CDR3 protein. In the table there are 270,000 or so distinct CDR3 sequences, roughly 50% of which are singletons. This clonotype was seen only a few times. Its antigen is not identified. Ten milliliters of peripheral blood were drawn from each donor. The CDR3 has 16 residues. The V end was cut by 5 bases, the J end by 2 bases, with 16 bases between. Germline lookup yields CDR1 MDHEN and CDR2 SYDVKM. Study findings and constraints: In CD4+ and CD8+ T cells, type 2 diabetes diversity exceeded type 1.

The source material was peripheral blood mononuclear cells (PBMCs). The V and J genes are TRBV28 and TRBJ1-5, with no clear D. The origin of this receptor is a man between 18 and 35 years old with type 2 diabetes. CDR3 bases: TGTGCCAGCAGTAGACTACAGCTCTCGGGCAATCAGCCCCAGCATTTT. This encodes CASSRLQLSGNQPQHF.